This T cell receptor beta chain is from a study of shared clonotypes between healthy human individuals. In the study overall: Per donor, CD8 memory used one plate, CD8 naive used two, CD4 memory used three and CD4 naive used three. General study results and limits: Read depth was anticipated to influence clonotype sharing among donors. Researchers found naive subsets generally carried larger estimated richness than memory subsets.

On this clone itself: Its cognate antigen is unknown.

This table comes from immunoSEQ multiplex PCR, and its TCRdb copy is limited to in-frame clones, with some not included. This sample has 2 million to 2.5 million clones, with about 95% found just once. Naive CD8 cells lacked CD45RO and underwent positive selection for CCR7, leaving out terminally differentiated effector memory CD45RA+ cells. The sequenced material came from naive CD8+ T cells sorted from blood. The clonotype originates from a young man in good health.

The CDR3 protein is CASSLAGVATEAFF. CDR3 nucleotide sequence: TGTGCCAGCAGCTTGGCAGGGGTCGCGACTGAAGCTTTCTTT. The chain uses TRBV5-6 and TRBJ1-1; D may be TRBD1 (6 bases). V was shortened by 0 bases and J by 5 bases, with 11 bases between the two germline ends. The CDR3 has 14 amino acids. Germline CDR1 and CDR2: SGHDT and YYEEEE.